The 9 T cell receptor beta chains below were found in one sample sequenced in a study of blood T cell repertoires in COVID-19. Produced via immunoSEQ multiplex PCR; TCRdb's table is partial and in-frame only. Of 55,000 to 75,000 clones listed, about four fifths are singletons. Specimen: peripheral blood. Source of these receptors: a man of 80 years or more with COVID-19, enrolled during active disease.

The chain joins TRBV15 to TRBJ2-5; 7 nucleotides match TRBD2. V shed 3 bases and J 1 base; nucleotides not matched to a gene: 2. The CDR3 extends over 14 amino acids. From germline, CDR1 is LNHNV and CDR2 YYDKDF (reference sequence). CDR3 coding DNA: TGTGCCACCAGCAGCCTAGCGGCCCAAGAGACCCAGTACTTC. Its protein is CATSSLAAQETQYF.

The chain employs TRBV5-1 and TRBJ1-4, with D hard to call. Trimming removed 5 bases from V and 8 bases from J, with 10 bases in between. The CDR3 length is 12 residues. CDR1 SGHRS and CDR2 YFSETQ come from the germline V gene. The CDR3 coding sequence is TGCGCCAGCAGGATGTTCGGGGAAAAACTGTTTTTT. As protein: CASRMFGEKLFF. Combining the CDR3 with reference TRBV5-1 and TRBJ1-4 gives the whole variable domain KAGVTQTPRYLIKTRGQQVTLSCSPISGHRSVSWYQQTPGQGLQFLFEYFSETQRNKGNFPGRFSGRQFSNSRSEMNVSTLELGDSALYLCASRMFGEKLFFGSGTQLSVL.

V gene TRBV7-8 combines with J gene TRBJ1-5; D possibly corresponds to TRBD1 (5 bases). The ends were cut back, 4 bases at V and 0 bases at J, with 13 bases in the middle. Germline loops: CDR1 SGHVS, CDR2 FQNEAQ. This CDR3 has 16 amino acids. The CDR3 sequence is CASSSVGRDSNQPQHF. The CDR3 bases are TGTGCCAGCAGCTCAGTGGGCAGGGATAGCAATCAGCCCCAGCATTTT.

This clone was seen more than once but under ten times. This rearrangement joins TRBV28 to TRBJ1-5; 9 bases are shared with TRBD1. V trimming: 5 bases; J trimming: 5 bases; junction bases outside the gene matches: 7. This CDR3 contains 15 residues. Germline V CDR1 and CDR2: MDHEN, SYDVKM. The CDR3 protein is CASSPGTGRDQPQHF. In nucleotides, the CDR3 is TGTGCCAGCAGTCCCGGGACAGGGCGCGATCAGCCCCAGCATTTT.

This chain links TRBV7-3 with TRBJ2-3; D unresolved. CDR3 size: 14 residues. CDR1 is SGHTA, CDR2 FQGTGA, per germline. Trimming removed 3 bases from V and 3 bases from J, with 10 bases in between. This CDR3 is CASSLYPRTDTQYF. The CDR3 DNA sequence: TGTGCCAGCAGCTTGTATCCTAGGACAGATACGCAGTATTTT.

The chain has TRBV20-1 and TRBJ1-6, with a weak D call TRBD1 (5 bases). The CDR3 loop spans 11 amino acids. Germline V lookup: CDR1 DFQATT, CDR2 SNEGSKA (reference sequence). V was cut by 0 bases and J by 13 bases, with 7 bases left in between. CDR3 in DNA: TGCAGTGCTAGAGAGGGGCGGCCCCTCCACTTT. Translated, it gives CSAREGRPLHF.

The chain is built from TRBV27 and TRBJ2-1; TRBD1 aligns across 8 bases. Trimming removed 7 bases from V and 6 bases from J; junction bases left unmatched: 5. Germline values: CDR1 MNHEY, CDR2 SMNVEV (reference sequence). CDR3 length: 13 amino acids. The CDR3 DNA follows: TGTGCCAGCACGGACAGGGCAAGCAATGAGCAGTTCTTC. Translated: CASTDRASNEQFF.

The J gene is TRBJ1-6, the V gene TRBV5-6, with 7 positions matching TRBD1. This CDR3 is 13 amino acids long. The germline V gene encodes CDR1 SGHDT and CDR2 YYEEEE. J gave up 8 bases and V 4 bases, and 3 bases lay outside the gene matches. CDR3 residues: CASSRDSDSPLHF. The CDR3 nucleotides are TGTGCCAGCAGCAGGGACAGCGATTCACCCCTCCACTTT.

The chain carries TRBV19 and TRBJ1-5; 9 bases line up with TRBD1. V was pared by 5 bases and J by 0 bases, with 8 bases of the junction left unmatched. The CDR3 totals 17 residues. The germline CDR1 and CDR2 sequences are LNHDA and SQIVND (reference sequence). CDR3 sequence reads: CASSPLGQGYSNQPQHF. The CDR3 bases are TGTGCCAGTAGTCCGTTGGGACAGGGCTATAGCAATCAGCCCCAGCATTTT.